Below, 10 T cell receptor beta chains from the same sample are listed, as sequenced in a study of blood T cell repertoires in COVID-19. Repertoires were generated with immunoSEQ multiplex PCR, while TCRdb's copy carries only in-frame clones and drops some. The sample consists of around 250,000 clones, over 80% of them appearing once. The sequencing input was PBMCs or T cells enriched from blood (not recorded which). All receptors come from a woman aged 40-49 years who had been exposed to COVID-19.

The rearrangement joins TRBV19 to TRBJ1-1, with 7 bases lining up with TRBD1. The CDR3 is made up of 15 amino acids. From germline, CDR1 is LNHDA and CDR2 SQIVND (reference sequence). The junction had 12 bases not matched to a gene; V was cut back by 6 bases and J by 5 bases. The CDR3 nucleotides are TGTGCCAGTAGCACGACAGGGCGGAGGGGGACTGAAGCTTTCTTT. Its protein is CASSTTGRRGTEAFF.

There are a few counts of this clone. The V gene is TRBV10-3, the J gene TRBJ1-1, with D possibly TRBD1 on 6 matching bases. CDR3 size: 14 residues. Germline CDR1 reads ENHRY; CDR2 reads SYGVKD. With 4 bases removed from V and 4 bases from J, the gap between germline ends came to 13 bases. For the CDR3, the DNA is TGTGCCATCAGTGTGAGAGGGGGGGGCACTGAAGCTTTCTTT. Translated: CAISVRGGGTEAFF.

The chain combines TRBV6-5 with TRBJ1-1, with D possibly matching TRBD1 (6 bases). This CDR3 spans 15 amino acids. Trimming removed 2 bases at V and 0 bases at J, with 10 bases between. The germline CDR1 and CDR2 sequences are MNHEY and SVGAGI. The CDR3 sequence is CASSYGDRMNTEAFF. CDR3 DNA sequence: TGTGCCAGCAGTTACGGTGACAGGATGAACACTGAAGCTTTCTTT.

This clone was seen a single time. V is TRBV3-1 (or the pseudogene TRBV3-2) and J is TRBJ1-4; a possible D gene is TRBD1 (5 bases). Trimming pared 0 bases from V and 8 bases from J, leaving 13 bases between. The CDR3 is 15 amino acids. Germline-derived CDR1 and CDR2 are LGHDT and YNNKEL (reference sequence). CDR3 sequence reads: CASSQDSGPLEKLFF. DNA of the CDR3: TGTGCCAGCAGCCAAGATTCAGGGCCTCTGGAAAAACTGTTTTTT.

CDR3 DNA: TGTGCCAGCAACTGGGGAGGGGGACGGGATGAGCAGTTCTTC. Translation gives CASNWGGGRDEQFF. The V and J genes are TRBV7-9 and TRBJ2-1; a possible D gene is TRBD2 (7 bases). CDR1 and CDR2 (germline): SEHNR, FQNEAQ (reference sequence). V lost 7 bases and J 8 bases, leaving 18 bases between the germline ends. CDR3 size: 14 residues.

The genes are TRBV4-1 and TRBJ1-1, with 7 bases matching TRBD1. V lost 5 bases, J lost 5 bases, and 5 bases stayed unmatched. Germline CDR1 reads MGHRA; CDR2 reads YSYEKL. The CDR3 is 13 amino acids. DNA for the CDR3: TGCGCCAGCAGCGCCAGACAGGGTACTGAAGCTTTCTTT. Translating it yields CASSARQGTEAFF.

The V gene is TRBV5-1, the J gene TRBJ1-1; D gene ambiguous. The CDR3 runs to 18 residues. Trimming shortened V by 4 bases and J by 1 base, and 23 bases separated the two germline ends. Germline-derived CDR1 and CDR2 are SGHRS and YFSETQ. DNA for the CDR3: TGCGCCAGCAGCCCGGATGTACGGGGAGGCCGGGAGAACACTGAAGCTTTCTTT. Amino acids: CASSPDVRGGRENTEAFF.

This clone has a handful of counts. This chain connects TRBV4-2 to TRBJ2-2, with a weak D call TRBD2 (5 bases). V was trimmed by 0 bases and J by 14 bases, leaving 10 bases between them. The CDR3 is made up of 12 amino acids. Germline values: CDR1 LGHNA, CDR2 YNFKEQ. In DNA, the CDR3 is TGTGCCAGCAGCCAAGATTTCCTAGCTCTGTTTTTT. Its protein product is CASSQDFLALFF.

This chain uses TRBV24-1 with TRBJ1-5, with 7 bases identical to TRBD1. V lost 4 bases to trimming and J lost 4 bases; unmatched junction nucleotides: 3. The CDR3 extends over 14 amino acids. Per germline, CDR1 KGHDR and CDR2 SFDVKD. Here the CDR3 DNA reads TGTGCCACCAGTGAGACAGGGTGGAATCAGCCCCAGCATTTT. Its translation is CATSETGWNQPQHF.

V usage is TRBV19 and J usage is TRBJ1-2; 11 nucleotides agree with TRBD1. The CDR3 sequence is 17 residues long. Per germline, CDR1 LNHDA and CDR2 SQIVND (reference sequence). V lost 7 bases to trimming and J lost 3 bases; unmatched junction nucleotides: 13. The CDR3 is CASIPRTGGAKHYGYTF. The CDR3 DNA is TGTGCCAGTATTCCCAGGACAGGGGGCGCCAAGCACTATGGCTACACCTTC.